These T cell receptor beta chains were read from a single sample in a study of blood T cells in healthy people across ages. MiXCR, applied by TCRdb to the 5' RACE reads, yields one record per CDR3 protein. The table includes around 750,000 distinct CDR3 sequences, 53% detected once. Sample: blood. The receptors shown here come from a man older than 75 in good health. Each CDR3 is given with its conserved first and last residue. D genes are given only for firm matches. Only some rows state a clone size, as once, few, many or a class for expanded clones.

size,length,D,V,J,DNA,CDR3
-,18,-,TRBV21-1,TRBJ2-1,TGTGCCAGCAGCAAAGATTCCGTCTCCGAGACGGTAAACAATGAGCAGTTCTTC,CASSKDSVSETVNNEQFF
once,19,-,TRBV12-3/TRBV12-4,TRBJ2-6,TGTGCCAGCAGTCCCAAATTATTAATTCCCATCTCTGGGGCCAACGTCCTGACTTTC,CASSPKLLIPISGANVLTF
-,15,TRBD1,TRBV2,TRBJ2-1,TGTGCCAGCAAAAATGTCCCGGGACAGGGATATGAGCAGTTCTTC,CASKNVPGQGYEQFF
-,17,TRBD1,TRBV15,TRBJ1-5,TGTGCCACCAGCAGAAACAGGGGGCGCATGGGCAATCAGCCCCAGCATTTT,CATSRNRGRMGNQPQHF
-,12,-,TRBV2,TRBJ2-7,TGTGCCGGAGGACGGTTTTCCTACGAGCAGTACTTC,CAGGRFSYEQYF
-,13,TRBD2,TRBV7-3,TRBJ2-7,TGTGCCAGCAGCTTCTCATCGGCGGGGGGGCAGTACTTC,CASSFSSAGGQYF
-,15,TRBD2,TRBV3-1,TRBJ2-7,TGTGCCAGCAGCCAACAGCTAACTAGCGCCTACGAGCAGTACTTC,CASSQQLTSAYEQYF
few,15,TRBD1,TRBV6-6,TRBJ1-4,TGTGCCAGCAGAGCAGGGGGCTTAACTAATGAAAAACTGTTTTTT,CASRAGGLTNEKLFF
few,15,TRBD2,TRBV7-3,TRBJ2-1,TGTGCCAGCAGCGTCCGACTAGCCGGACACAATGAGCAGTTCTTC,CASSVRLAGHNEQFF
-,14,-,TRBV28,TRBJ2-3,TGTGCCAGCAGTTTGGAGGGCCTCTACAGATACGCGTATTTT,CASSLEGLYRYAYF
-,13,TRBD1,TRBV12-3/TRBV12-4,TRBJ1-2,TGTGCCAGCAGAAGGAGACAGGGCCGTGGCTACACCTTC,CASRRRQGRGYTF
-,16,TRBD1,TRBV7-8,TRBJ2-7,TGTGCCAGCAGCTTAGTAAGGACAGGGGCCGTGGGGGAGCAGTACTTC,CASSLVRTGAVGEQYF
-,16,-,TRBV3-1,TRBJ2-3,TGTGCCAGCAGCCAGGCGGGCCGTAGTCCCACAGATACGCAGTATTTT,CASSQAGRSPTDTQYF
few,12,-,TRBV29-1,TRBJ1-1,TGCAGCGTTGGTCACGAGAACACTGAAGCTTTCTTT,CSVGHENTEAFF
-,12,-,TRBV9,TRBJ2-7,TGTGCCAGCAGCGTAGATACTCTTCAGCTGTTCTTC,CASSVDTLQLFF
few,13,TRBD2,TRBV29-1,TRBJ2-2,TGCAGCGCTCAGACTAGCAACACCGGGGAGCTGTTTTTT,CSAQTSNTGELFF
-,14,TRBD2,TRBV4-1,TRBJ2-1,TGCGCCAGTAGACCGGGGGGGCTCTACAATGAGCAGTTCTTC,CASRPGGLYNEQFF